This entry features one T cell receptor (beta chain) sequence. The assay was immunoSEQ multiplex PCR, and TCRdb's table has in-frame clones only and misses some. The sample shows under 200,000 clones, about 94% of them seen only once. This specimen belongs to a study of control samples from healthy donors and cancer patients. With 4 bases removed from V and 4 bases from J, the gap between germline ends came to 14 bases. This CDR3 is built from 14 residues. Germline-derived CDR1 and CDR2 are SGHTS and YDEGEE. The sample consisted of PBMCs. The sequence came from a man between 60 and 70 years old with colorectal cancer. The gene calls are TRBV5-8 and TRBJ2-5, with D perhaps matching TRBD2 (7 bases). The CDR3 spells CASSPWGGRETQYF. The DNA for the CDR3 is TGTGCCAGCAGCCCATGGGGGGGGCGAGAGACCCAGTACTTC.